Below, 11 T cell receptor beta chains from the same sample are listed, as sequenced in a study of blood T cell repertoires in COVID-19. Repertoires were generated with immunoSEQ multiplex PCR, while TCRdb's copy carries only in-frame clones and drops some. Among 280,000 or so clones listed, 75% to 90% were seen once. The sequencing input was PBMCs or T cells enriched from blood (not recorded which). Every receptor here comes from a young man who had recovered from COVID-19.

V gene TRBV7-2 combines with J gene TRBJ1-4; 10 positions agree with TRBD1. The CDR3 length is 15 residues. V gave up 5 bases and J gave up 8 bases; unmatched junction bases: 8. CDR1 and CDR2 from the germline V gene are SGHTA and FQGNSA. The CDR3 coding sequence is TGTGCCAGCAGCGGCCGGACAGGGGGGAACGAAAAACTGTTTTTT. It translates to CASSGRTGGNEKLFF.

This clone was seen a handful of times. The chain is built from TRBV3-1 (or the pseudogene TRBV3-2) and TRBJ2-7; TRBD1 is a possible D gene (7 bases). The V end was cut by 3 bases, the J end by 6 bases, with 12 bases between. CDR1 and CDR2 (germline): LGHDT, YNNKEL (reference sequence). This CDR3 is 13 amino acids long. CDR3 residues: CASSQRQGGEQYF. Written as DNA, the CDR3 is TGTGCCAGCAGCCAGAGGCAGGGGGGCGAGCAGTACTTC.

This clone was detected only once. The rearrangement joins TRBV10-2 to TRBJ1-6, with 8 bases identical to TRBD1. After removal of 2 bases from V and 6 bases from J, the junction contained 6 bases not matched to a gene. The CDR3 covers 16 residues. Germline assignment: CDR1 WSHSY and CDR2 SAAADI. The CDR3 DNA reads as TGCGCCAGCAGTGAGCACGGGACAGGCGTTAATTCACCCCTCCACTTT. Translation: CASSEHGTGVNSPLHF.

This clone was observed once. The genes are TRBV12-5 and TRBJ2-3; D is perhaps TRBD1 (6 bases). Per the germline V gene, CDR1 is LGHNT and CDR2 is FRNRAP. V lost 0 bases and J 1 base, leaving 14 bases between the germline ends. The CDR3 is 17 amino acids. CDR3 loop: CASGLVLQGPRTDTQYF. In DNA form, the CDR3 reads TGTGCTAGTGGTTTGGTATTGCAGGGGCCCCGCACAGATACGCAGTATTTT.

This chain uses TRBV9 with TRBJ2-6; maybe TRBD1 (6 bases). The germline V and J ends were trimmed by 0 bases and 0 bases, with 13 bases remaining between them. This CDR3 spans 18 amino acids. Germline V gene sequence: CDR1 SGDLS, CDR2 YYNGEE. CDR3 coding DNA: TGTGCCAGCAGCGTAGCACCGGGACAAAGCTCTGGGGCCAACGTCCTGACTTTC. Protein sequence: CASSVAPGQSSGANVLTF.

CDR3 nucleotide sequence: TGCGCCAGCAGCCAAGTGACAGCCGCCTATGGCTACACCTTC. This translates into CASSQVTAAYGYTF. The V gene is TRBV4-3, the J gene TRBJ1-2; D is possibly TRBD1 (5 bases). This CDR3 has 14 residues. The germline CDR1 and CDR2 sequences are LGHNA and YSLEER. The V and J ends lost 1 base and 4 bases respectively, with 10 bases between them.

The rearrangement uses TRBV5-4 and TRBJ1-2; possibly TRBD1 for D (6 bases). V was clipped by 2 bases and J by 3 bases, with 14 bases between them. There are 15 residues in the CDR3. Germline V gene lookup returns CDR1 SGHNT and CDR2 YYREEE (reference sequence). For the CDR3, the DNA is TGTGCCAGCAGCTTTGACCTGACAGGCTACTATGGCTACACCTTC. Residues: CASSFDLTGYYGYTF. Filled out from reference TRBV5-4 and TRBJ1-2, the complete variable domain reads ETGVTQSPTHLIKTRGQQVTLRCSSQSGHNTVSWYQQALGQGPQFIFQYYREEENGRGNFPPRFSGLQFPNYSSELNVNALELDDSALYLCASSFDLTGYYGYTFGSGTRLTVV.

A single count supports this clone. V gene TRBV10-3 combines with J gene TRBJ2-5; 7 bases are a match to TRBD1. Germline trimming cut 6 bases from V and 3 bases from J; bases unmatched to any gene: 4. Germline lookup yields CDR1 ENHRY and CDR2 SYGVKD. The CDR3 is made up of 13 amino acids. The CDR3 bases are TGTGCCATCAGCGAAACAGGGGAAGAGACCCAGTACTTC. Translated, it gives CAISETGEETQYF.

The chain carries TRBV27 and TRBJ1-5, with 7 bases that match TRBD1. Germline trimming cut 3 bases from V and 7 bases from J; bases unmatched to any gene: 9. CDR3 length equals 15 residues. Germline V gene lookup returns CDR1 MNHEY and CDR2 SMNVEV (reference sequence). As DNA, the CDR3 is TGTGCCAGCAGTTTTTACGGACAGGAAGGACAGCCCCAGCATTTT. This codes for CASSFYGQEGQPQHF.

V usage is TRBV2 and J usage is TRBJ1-5, with TRBD1 as a possible D gene (5 bases). The CDR3 is 13 amino acids. Germline values: CDR1 SNHLY, CDR2 FYNNEI. V shed 7 bases and J shed 2 bases, with 9 bases lying between them. CDR3 nucleotides: TGTGCCAGCACGGGAGGGGGCAATCAGCCCCAGCATTTT. It codes for CASTGGGNQPQHF.

V and J are TRBV9 and TRBJ2-6; D gene ambiguous. Germline CDR1 SGDLS, CDR2 YYNGEE. Trimming shortened V by 0 bases and J by 1 base, and 5 bases separated the two germline ends. CDR3 size: 15 residues. The CDR3 DNA is TGTGCCAGCAGCGTAGACGGGTCTGGGGCCAACGTCCTGACTTTC. This sequence encodes CASSVDGSGANVLTF.